This T cell receptor beta chain derives from a study of cytomegalovirus exposure and HLA in healthy donors. Study information: There were 90 million to 130 million unique TCR beta sequences, drawn from 200 million or so T cells, in an earlier analysis.

Concerning this clone: Its antigen is undetermined.

Germline trimming cut 8 bases from V and 5 bases from J; bases unmatched to any gene: 12. The CDR3 sequence is 16 residues long. Germline CDR1 and CDR2: MDHEN and SYDVKM. PCR amplification relied on 60 Vbeta primers (plus 13 Jbeta primers). Produced via immunoSEQ multiplex PCR; TCRdb's table is partial and in-frame only. The repertoire holds roughly 100,000 clones, around 73% seen once, with 0.6% to 0.95% in the top ten. The study, taken as a whole, reports: Associated with cytomegalovirus, according to the listing, were 164 TCR beta chains. Certain indistinguishable V segments, among them TRBV6-2 and TRBV6-3, were excluded.

The rearrangement joins TRBV28 to TRBJ2-5; 12 nucleotides align to TRBD1. The receptor's source is a woman in her fifties or sixties in good health and CMV-seronegative. The specimen was PBMCs. The chain's CDR3 is CASGTVGTGGRETQYF. The CDR3 DNA sequence: TGTGCCAGCGGGACGGTGGGGACAGGGGGCAGGGAGACCCAGTACTTC.